This entry lists 16 T cell receptor beta chains sequenced from one sample in a study of blood T cells in healthy people across ages (dated by TCRdb to between 2014 and 2016). Receptor libraries were prepared by 5' RACE. These reads were obtained on an Illumina HiSeq 2500. A second PCR of 7 to 11 cycles was run with a J-beta primer mix and a sample-barcoded 5' primer. TCRdb redid the processing of the public reads, applying fastp at Q25 and MiXCR, and retained in-frame beta chains. One record per CDR3 amino acid sequence lists the most common genes and DNA. The sample records roughly 1.5 million distinct CDR3 sequences, approximately 39% of which are singletons. The ten largest account for over 3.5% of the sample. The sequenced sample was blood. These receptors were taken from a woman between 18 and 29 years old in good health.

This chain joins TRBV4-3 and TRBJ2-1, with D possibly being TRBD1 or TRBD2 (5 bases each). Germline lookup yields CDR1 LGHNA and CDR2 YSLEER. V was clipped by 4 bases and J by 4 bases, with 14 bases between them. The CDR3 totals 15 residues. Written as DNA, the CDR3 is TGCGCCAGCAGCCCTCTTTCGGGGCAATACAATGAGCAGTTCTTC. Translated: CASSPLSGQYNEQFF.

The chain uses TRBV5-5 and TRBJ1-5; D is ambiguous. CDR1 is SGHKS, CDR2 YYEKEE, per germline (reference sequence). This CDR3 is built from 15 residues. Trimming left V 3 bases short and J 0 bases short, with 10 bases between. The chain's CDR3 is CASSSYGNSNQPQHF. Here the CDR3 DNA reads TGTGCCAGCAGCTCGTACGGCAATAGCAATCAGCCCCAGCATTTT.

This chain joins TRBV6-2 or TRBV6-3 and TRBJ2-1; 7 bases match TRBD2. The J call may be wrong; the DNA end is better matched by TRBJ2-7. This CDR3 is built from 14 residues. Looked up from germline, CDR1 is MNHEY and CDR2 is SVGEGT. The CDR3 sequence is CASSLLAVYNEQYF. CDR3 nucleotide sequence: TGTGCCAGCAGTTTGCTAGCGGTATACAATGAGCAGTACTTC.

The rearrangement uses TRBV2 and TRBJ1-2; D possibly corresponds to TRBD1 (6 bases). The CDR3 runs to 16 residues. Trimming took off 0 bases at V and 3 bases at J, with 14 bases between the two ends. Germline V lookup: CDR1 SNHLY, CDR2 FYNNEI. The CDR3 loop is CASSEAIYRADYGYTF. The CDR3 bases are TGTGCCAGCAGTGAAGCGATCTACAGGGCAGACTATGGCTACACCTTC.

This clonotype has a handful of counts. V and J are TRBV2 and TRBJ1-4, with 9 nucleotides matching TRBD1. The J segment lost 2 bases and the V segment lost 6 bases, leaving 4 bases of the junction unmatched. This CDR3 comprises 15 residues. CDR1 SNHLY and CDR2 FYNNEI come from the germline V gene. DNA for the CDR3: TGTGCCAGCAGACGACAGGGGGGGACTAATGAAAAACTGTTTTTT. Protein: CASRRQGGTNEKLFF.

Comments on this clonotype: Germline and junction disagree at one end, which may indicate a read error. The CDR3, as DNA: TGTGTCAGCACTAGGGGACAGGGGTCCTACGAGCAGTACTTC. This gives the protein CVSTRGQGSYEQYF. The rearrangement uses TRBV2 and TRBJ2-5, with 10 positions matching TRBD1. The J call may not be correct, given that the DNA end is closer to TRBJ2-7. CDR3 length: 14 amino acids. CDR1 SNHLY and CDR2 FYNNEI come from the germline V gene.

This clonotype was picked up a small number of times. The rearrangement links TRBV7-9 to TRBJ1-2; TRBD1 might be the D (5 bases). This CDR3 is built from 16 residues. Germline-derived CDR1 and CDR2 are SEHNR and FQNEAQ (reference sequence). V was cut by 2 bases and J by 4 bases, with 17 bases left in between. CDR3 protein: CASSLSPGPNSYGYTF. CDR3 nucleotide sequence: TGTGCCAGCAGCTTATCGCCGGGACCGAATAGCTATGGCTACACCTTC. The full variable domain, in which reference TRBV7-9 and TRBJ1-2 provide the parts outside the CDR3, is DTGVSQNPRHKITKRGQNVTFRCDPISEHNRLYWYRQTLGQGPEFLTYFQNEAQLEKSRLLSDRFSAERPKGSFSTLEIQRTEQGDSAMYLCASSLSPGPNSYGYTFGSGTRLTVV.

This clonotype occurred once. The rearrangement joins TRBV5-4 to TRBJ2-1, with 7 bases matching TRBD2. CDR3 size: 14 residues. In germline, CDR1 is SGHNT, CDR2 YYREEE (reference sequence). V was pared by 7 bases and J by 6 bases, with 10 bases of the junction left unmatched. This CDR3 is CASYHAGVVNEQFF. CDR3 DNA sequence: TGTGCCAGCTATCATGCGGGAGTGGTCAATGAGCAGTTCTTC.

Worth noting for this clonotype: The junction departs from germline at one end; a sequencing error may be responsible. The gene calls are TRBV9 and TRBJ2-3; D may be TRBD2 (5 bases). Germline values: CDR1 SGDLS, CDR2 YYNGEE. The CDR3 consists of 16 residues. The CDR3 DNA follows: TGTGCCACCAGCGTAGGGATAGCGCTAAGCACAGATACGCAGTATTTT. Protein product: CATSVGIALSTDTQYF.

The V and J genes are TRBV6-1 and TRBJ2-4; no definite D call. The germline gives CDR1 MNHNS, CDR2 SASEGT. CDR3 length equals 13 residues. The V and J ends lost 1 base and 14 bases respectively, with 15 bases between them. CDR3 residues: CASSEGASLRKYF. The CDR3 DNA reads as TGTGCCAGCAGTGAAGGGGCTTCTTTACGAAAGTACTTC.

This clonotype came up a few times. The chain combines TRBV4-1 with TRBJ2-1; TRBD2 matches at 10 bases. The V gene end was trimmed by 4 bases and the J gene end by 4 bases; junction bases not matched to a gene: 7. Germline V CDR1 and CDR2: MGHRA, YSYEKL. CDR3 length: 16 residues. The CDR3 loop reads CASSPQTSGYYNEQFF. The CDR3 nucleotides read TGCGCCAGCAGCCCCCAGACTAGCGGGTATTACAATGAGCAGTTCTTC.

This clonotype was seen only a few times. This chain connects TRBV18 to TRBJ2-5; TRBD2 matches 8 bases. Looked up from germline, CDR1 is KGHSH and CDR2 is LQKENI. V shed 3 bases and J 2 bases; nucleotides not matched to a gene: 2. The CDR3 runs 14 residues. The CDR3 here is CASSPGLGQETQYF. The CDR3 coding sequence is TGTGCCAGCTCACCGGGACTAGGGCAAGAGACCCAGTACTTC.

V gene TRBV6-6 combines with J gene TRBJ2-5, with D perhaps TRBD2 (6 bases). The CDR3 contains 13 residues. V was clipped by 4 bases and J by 4 bases, with 10 bases between them. Germline V gene lookup returns CDR1 MNHNY and CDR2 SVGAGI (reference sequence). The CDR3 sequence is CASSSGGVETQYF. As DNA, the CDR3 is TGTGCCAGCAGTTCCGGAGGGGTAGAGACCCAGTACTTC.

This clonotype was counted only a few times. This chain joins TRBV7-2 and TRBJ1-5, with no clear D. This CDR3 spans 12 amino acids. Germline assignment: CDR1 SGHTA and CDR2 FQGNSA. Trimming took 1 base from V and 9 from J, leaving 7 bases between them. CDR3 residues: CASSLEAWPQHF. The CDR3 DNA reads TGTGCCAGCAGCTTAGAGGCTTGGCCCCAGCATTTT. Supplemented by reference TRBV7-2 and TRBJ1-5, the full variable domain reads GAGVSQSPSNKVTEKGKDVELRCDPISGHTALYWYRQSLGQGLEFLIYFQGNSAPDKSGLPSDRFSAERTGGSVSTLTIQRTQQEDSAVYLCASSLEAWPQHFGDGTRLSIL.

The table lists this clonotype with a count of one. Being one base from a much bigger clone, this may be a read error. The gene calls are TRBV24-1 and TRBJ2-1, with D uncertain. The CDR3 covers 15 residues. Trimming cost V 3 bases and J 9 bases, with 17 bases left between them. Per the germline V gene, CDR1 is KGHDR and CDR2 is SFDVKD. The CDR3 loop reads CATSDVKRPDGEQFF. The CDR3 DNA sequence: TGTGCCACCAGTGATGTGAAGAGGCCGGACGGTGAGCAGTTCTTC.

In its sample, this clonotype was seen a few times. The chain is built from TRBV4-3 and TRBJ1-1; D remains unclear. Germline CDR1 LGHNA, CDR2 YSLEER. The CDR3 is 16 residues long. Trimming cost V 1 base and J 0 bases, with 12 bases left between them. DNA for the CDR3: TGCGCCAGCAGCCAAGGGCCAGGACCTATGAACACTGAAGCTTTCTTT. Amino acids: CASSQGPGPMNTEAFF.